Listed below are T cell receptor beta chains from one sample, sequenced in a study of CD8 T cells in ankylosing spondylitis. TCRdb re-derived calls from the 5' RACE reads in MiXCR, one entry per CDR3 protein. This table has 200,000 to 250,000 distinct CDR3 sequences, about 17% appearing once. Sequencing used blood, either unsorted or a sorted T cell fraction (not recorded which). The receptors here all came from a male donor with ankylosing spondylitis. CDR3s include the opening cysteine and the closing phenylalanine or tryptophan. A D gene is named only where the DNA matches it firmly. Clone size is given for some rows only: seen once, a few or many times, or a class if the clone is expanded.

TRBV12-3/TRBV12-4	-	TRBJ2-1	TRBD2	TGTGCCAGCAGTCATCCCCCTAGCGGGGGGGGGCCCTACAATGAGCAGTTCTTC	CASSHPPSGGGPYNEQFF
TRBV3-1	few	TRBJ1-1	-	TGTGCCAGCAGCCAAGTAGCGGGTGGCACTGAAGCTTTCTTT	CASSQVAGGTEAFF
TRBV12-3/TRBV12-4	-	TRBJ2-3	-	TGTGCCAGCAGTTGGATGCAGCCCCCAGATACGCAGTATTTT	CASSWMQPPDTQYF
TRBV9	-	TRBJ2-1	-	TGTGCCAGCAGCGTCTGGGGTAACAATGAGCAGTTCTTC	CASSVWGNNEQFF
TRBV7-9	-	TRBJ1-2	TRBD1	TGTGCCAGCAGACCCGCCGGGACAGGGTACTATGGCTACACCTTC	CASRPAGTGYYGYTF
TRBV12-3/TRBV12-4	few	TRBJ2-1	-	TGTGCCAGCACCAACAGGGACCTCGATGAGCAGTTCTTC	CASTNRDLDEQFF
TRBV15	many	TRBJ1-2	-	TGTGCCACCAGCTTCTCGGACCTCGCCCTCTATGGCTACACCTTC	CATSFSDLALYGYTF
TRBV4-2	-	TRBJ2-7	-	TGTGCCAGCAGCCAGGGAACAGGGTTCTCCCACGAGCAGTACTTC	CASSQGTGFSHEQYF
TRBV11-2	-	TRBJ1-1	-	TGTGCCAGCAGCTTAGATTATAACACTGAAGCTTTCTTT	CASSLDYNTEAFF
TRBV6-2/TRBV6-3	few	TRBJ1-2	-	TGTGCCAGCAGTTACGAGGGTACGGGGGACTATGGCTACACCTTC	CASSYEGTGDYGYTF
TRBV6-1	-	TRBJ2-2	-	TGTGCCAGCACCACGACAGGATACACCGGGGAGCTGTTTTTT	CASTTTGYTGELFF
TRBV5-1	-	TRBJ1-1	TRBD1	TGCGCCAGCAGCTTTGGGACAGGGGGCACTGAAGCTTTCTTT	CASSFGTGGTEAFF
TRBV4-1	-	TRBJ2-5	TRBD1	TGCGCCAGCAGCCAAGAAGGGACAGGGGGCGTCCTACAAGAGACCCAGTACTTC	CASSQEGTGGVLQETQYF
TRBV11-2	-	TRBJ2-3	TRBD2	TGTGCCAGCAGCTTAGATCTAGCGGGGGGGACCACAGATACGCAGTATTTT	CASSLDLAGGTTDTQYF
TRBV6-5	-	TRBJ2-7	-	TGTGCCAGCAGTTACATTTCGGGCAACGAGCAGTACTTC	CASSYISGNEQYF
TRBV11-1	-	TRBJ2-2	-	TGTGCCAGCAGCTTTCTCCGGGGAGCCGGGGAGCTGTTTTTT	CASSFLRGAGELFF
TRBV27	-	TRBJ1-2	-	TGTGCCAGCAGCCCAATAATGGGGGGAAGGGATGGCTACACCTTC	CASSPIMGGRDGYTF
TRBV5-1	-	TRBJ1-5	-	TGCGCCAGCAGCTTGGCCCCGAATCAGCCCCAGCATTTT	CASSLAPNQPQHF
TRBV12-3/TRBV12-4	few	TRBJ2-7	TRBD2	TGTGCCAGCAGTTTAGATGGGACTACTTTATACGAGCAGTACTTC	CASSLDGTTLYEQYF
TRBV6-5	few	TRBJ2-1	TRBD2	TGTGCCAGCAGTTACTCGTCGGGGGGGCAACGGTTCTTC	CASSYSSGGQRFF
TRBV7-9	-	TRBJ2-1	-	TGTGCCAGCAGCTTAAGCGGATATGAGCAGTTCTTC	CASSLSGYEQFF
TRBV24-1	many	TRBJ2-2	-	TGTGCCACCAGTGATACAGGCAACACCGGGGAGCTGTTTTTT	CATSDTGNTGELFF
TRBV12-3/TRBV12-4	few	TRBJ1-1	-	TGTGCCAGCAGTTTATTGGGTGACACTGAAGCTTTCTTT	CASSLLGDTEAFF
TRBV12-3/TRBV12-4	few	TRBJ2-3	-	TGTGCCAGCAGTCTTTTCACGGGGCCCACAGATACGCAGTATTTT	CASSLFTGPTDTQYF
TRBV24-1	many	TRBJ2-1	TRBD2	TGTGCCACCGGGACTAGCGTTGACAATGAGCAGTTCTTC	CATGTSVDNEQFF
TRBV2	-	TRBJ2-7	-	TGTGCCAGCAGCCTCTTGAGAGACACCTCCTACGAGCAGTACTTC	CASSLLRDTSYEQYF
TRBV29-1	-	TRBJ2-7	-	TGCAGCGTTCGGCTAACAGGGAACGAGCAGTACTTC	CSVRLTGNEQYF
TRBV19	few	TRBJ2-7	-	TGTGCCAGTACTCCAACAGGGTGGGGCGAGCAGTACTTC	CASTPTGWGEQYF
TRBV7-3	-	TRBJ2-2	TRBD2	TGTGCCAGCAGCCTACTAGCGAAGAACACCGGGGAGCTGTTTTTT	CASSLLAKNTGELFF
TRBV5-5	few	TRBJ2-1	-	TGTGCCAGCAGCTTGGGTTTTGGGACACCCTACAATGAGCAGTTCTTC	CASSLGFGTPYNEQFF
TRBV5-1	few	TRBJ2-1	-	TGCGCCAGCATGGGCAATGAGCAGTTCTTC	CASMGNEQFF
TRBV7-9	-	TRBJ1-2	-	TGTGCCAGCAGCCAGGGAGGGCAGAGCTACACCTTC	CASSQGGQSYTF
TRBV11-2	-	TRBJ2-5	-	TGTGCCAGCAGCTCGGGGAGGGGGGGAGAGACCCAGTACTTC	CASSSGRGGETQYF
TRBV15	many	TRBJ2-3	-	TGTGCCACCAGCAGAGATTTAGCGACTGGCACAGATACGCAGTATTTT	CATSRDLATGTDTQYF
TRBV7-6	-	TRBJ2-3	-	TGTGCCAGCAGCTTTGGAAGACTAGATACGCAGTATTTT	CASSFGRLDTQYF
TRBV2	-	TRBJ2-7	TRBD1	TGTGCCAGCACCGGGACAGAGCCCTACGAGCAGTACTTC	CASTGTEPYEQYF
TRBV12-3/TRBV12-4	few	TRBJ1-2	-	TGTGCCAGCACCTACACCCGGGAACTCGGCTATGGCTACACCTTC	CASTYTRELGYGYTF
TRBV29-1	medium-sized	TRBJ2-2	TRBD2	TGCAGCGTTGTACTAGCGGGAGGGCCCGGGGAGCTGTTTTTT	CSVVLAGGPGELFF
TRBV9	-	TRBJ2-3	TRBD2	TGTGCCAGCAGCGTAGAGGGAGGGACTAGCGGCGGTGAAGCAGATACGCAGTATTTT	CASSVEGGTSGGEADTQYF
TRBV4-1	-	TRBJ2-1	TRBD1	TGCGCCAGCAGCCAAGGACAGGGAGCAGACAATGAGCAGTTCTTC	CASSQGQGADNEQFF
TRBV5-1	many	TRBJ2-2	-	TGCGCCAGCAGCCCTGGCCAGGGGACCGGGGAGCTGTTTTTT	CASSPGQGTGELFF
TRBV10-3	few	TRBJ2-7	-	TGTGCCATCAGTGATGGGCTTAAAGAGCAGTACTTC	CAISDGLKEQYF
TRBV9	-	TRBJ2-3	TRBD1	TGTGCCAGCAGCGCACAGGGGGCGTGGAGCACAGATACGCAGTATTTT	CASSAQGAWSTDTQYF
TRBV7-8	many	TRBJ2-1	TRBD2	TGTGCCAGCAGCTTATTTTCTAGCGGGGGGTCCAATGAGCAGTTCTTC	CASSLFSSGGSNEQFF
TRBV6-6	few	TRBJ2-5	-	TGTGCCAGCAGTTCGACAGGCGGGGTATACTTC	CASSSTGGVYF
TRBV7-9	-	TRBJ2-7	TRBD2	TGTGCCAGCAGCTTAGCGGCCGGGACTAGCAGCTACGAGCAGTACTTC	CASSLAAGTSSYEQYF
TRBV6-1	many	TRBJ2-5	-	TGTGCCAGCAGGACGGGGCTTCAAGAGACCCAGTACTTC	CASRTGLQETQYF
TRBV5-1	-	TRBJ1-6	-	TGCGCCAGCAGCCGAGGGACGGATAATTCACCCCTCCACTTT	CASSRGTDNSPLHF
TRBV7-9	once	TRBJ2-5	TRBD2	TGTGCCAGCAGCTTAGACGGCGCGGGGGGGCCAGAGACCCAGTACTTC	CASSLDGAGGPETQYF
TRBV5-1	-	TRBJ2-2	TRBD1	TGCGCCAGCAGTCCACGGGACAGGGGGCGCCCCGGGGAGCTGTTTTTT	CASSPRDRGRPGELFF
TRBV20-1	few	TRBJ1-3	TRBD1	TGCAGTGCTAGAGAGCCGGGACAGGGGGCTGGAAACACCATATATTTT	CSAREPGQGAGNTIYF
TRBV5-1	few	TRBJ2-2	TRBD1	TGCGCCAGCAGCGACAGGGGGCAGGACACCACCGGGGAGCTGTTTTTT	CASSDRGQDTTGELFF
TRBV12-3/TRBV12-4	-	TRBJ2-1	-	TGTGCCAGCAGTTTAGTCGGCGATGAGCAGTTCTTC	CASSLVGDEQFF
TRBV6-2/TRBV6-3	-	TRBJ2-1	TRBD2	TGTGCCAGCAGTTACATGGTAGCGGGAGGGCCAAAGTTCGATGAGCAGTTCTTC	CASSYMVAGGPKFDEQFF
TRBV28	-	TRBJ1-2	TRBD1	TGTGCCAGCAGTTTGAGCAGGGGGACAACCAACTATGGCTACACCTTC	CASSLSRGTTNYGYTF
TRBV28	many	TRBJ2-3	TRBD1	TGTGCCAGCAGTTTTCTCAAGGGGGCGACAGATACGCAGTATTTT	CASSFLKGATDTQYF
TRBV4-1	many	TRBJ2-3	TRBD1	TGCGCCAGCAGCCAAGAGGACAGGGGCACAGATACGCAGTATTTT	CASSQEDRGTDTQYF